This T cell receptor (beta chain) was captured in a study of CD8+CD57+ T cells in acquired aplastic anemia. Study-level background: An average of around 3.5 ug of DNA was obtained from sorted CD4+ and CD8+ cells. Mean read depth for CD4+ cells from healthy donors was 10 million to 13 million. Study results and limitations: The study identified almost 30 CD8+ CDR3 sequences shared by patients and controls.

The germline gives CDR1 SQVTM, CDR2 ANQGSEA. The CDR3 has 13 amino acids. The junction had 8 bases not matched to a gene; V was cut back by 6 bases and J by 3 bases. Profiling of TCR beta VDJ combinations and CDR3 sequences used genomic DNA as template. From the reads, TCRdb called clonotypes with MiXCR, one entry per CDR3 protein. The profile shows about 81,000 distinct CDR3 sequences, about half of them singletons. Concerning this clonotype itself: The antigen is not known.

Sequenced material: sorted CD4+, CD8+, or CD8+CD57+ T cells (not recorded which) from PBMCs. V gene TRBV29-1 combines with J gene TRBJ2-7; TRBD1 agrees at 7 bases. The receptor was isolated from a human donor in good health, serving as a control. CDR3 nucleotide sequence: TGCAGCGTGACACGACAGGGAAACTACGAGCAGTACTTC. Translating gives CSVTRQGNYEQYF.